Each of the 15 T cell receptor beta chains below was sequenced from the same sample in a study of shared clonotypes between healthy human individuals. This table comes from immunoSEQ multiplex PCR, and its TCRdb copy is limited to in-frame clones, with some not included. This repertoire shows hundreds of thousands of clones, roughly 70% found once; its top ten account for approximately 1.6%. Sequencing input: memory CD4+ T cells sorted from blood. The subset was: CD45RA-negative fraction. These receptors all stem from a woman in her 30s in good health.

The CDR3, as DNA: TGTGCCAGCAGCTTGTGGGACAGGGGACTGGAGCCCCAGCATTTT. Its translation is CASSLWDRGLEPQHF. The chain joins TRBV5-6 to TRBJ1-5; the match to TRBD1 covers 10 bases. The junction had 6 bases not matched to a gene; V was cut back by 1 base and J by 8 bases. There are 15 residues in the CDR3. The germline V gene has CDR1 SGHDT and CDR2 YYEEEE.

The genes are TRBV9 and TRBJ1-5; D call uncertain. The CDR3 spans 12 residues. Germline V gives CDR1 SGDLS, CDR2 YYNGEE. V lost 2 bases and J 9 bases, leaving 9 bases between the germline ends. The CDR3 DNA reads TGTGCCAGCAGCGTGCCCCCAGGGCCCCAGCATTTT. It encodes CASSVPPGPQHF.

In DNA form, the CDR3 reads TGCAGCGGGGGAGGGGGCTTAGGGACAGATACGCAGTATTTT. Protein product: CSGGGGLGTDTQYF. This chain uses TRBV29-1 with TRBJ2-3; D is tentatively TRBD1 or TRBD2 (7 bases each). This CDR3 contains 14 residues. V gave up 7 bases and J gave up 3 bases, with 17 bases separating them. CDR1 SQVTM and CDR2 ANQGSEA come from the germline V gene.

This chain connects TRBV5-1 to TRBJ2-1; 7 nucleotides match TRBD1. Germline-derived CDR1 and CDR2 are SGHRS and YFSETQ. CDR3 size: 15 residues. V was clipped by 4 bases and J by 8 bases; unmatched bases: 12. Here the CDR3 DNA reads TGCGCCAGCAGCAGGTTCGACAGGGACGTGGATGAGCAGTTCTTC. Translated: CASSRFDRDVDEQFF.

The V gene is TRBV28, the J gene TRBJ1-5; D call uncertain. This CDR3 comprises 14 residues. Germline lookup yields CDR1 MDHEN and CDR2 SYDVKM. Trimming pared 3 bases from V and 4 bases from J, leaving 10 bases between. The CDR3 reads CASSFGSLNQPQHF. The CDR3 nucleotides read TGTGCCAGCAGTTTTGGCAGCCTTAATCAGCCCCAGCATTTT.

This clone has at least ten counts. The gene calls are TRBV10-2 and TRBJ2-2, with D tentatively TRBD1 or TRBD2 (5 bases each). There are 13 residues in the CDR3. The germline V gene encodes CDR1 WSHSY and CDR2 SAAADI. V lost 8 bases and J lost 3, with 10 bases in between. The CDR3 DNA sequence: TGCGCCAGCCGGGGCGGTGACACCGGGGAGCTGTTTTTT. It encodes CASRGGDTGELFF.

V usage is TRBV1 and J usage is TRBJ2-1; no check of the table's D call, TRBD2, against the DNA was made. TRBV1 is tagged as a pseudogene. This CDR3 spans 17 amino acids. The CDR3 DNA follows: TGCACCAGCAGCCAATCTTTTAGCGGAGGATCCTACAATGAGCAGTTCTTC. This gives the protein CTSSQSFSGGSYNEQFF.

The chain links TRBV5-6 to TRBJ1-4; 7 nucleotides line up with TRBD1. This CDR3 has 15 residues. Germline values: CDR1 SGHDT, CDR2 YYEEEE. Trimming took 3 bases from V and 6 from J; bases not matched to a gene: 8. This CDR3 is CASSYSGQKDEKLFF. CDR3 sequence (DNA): TGTGCCAGCAGCTACTCGGGACAGAAGGATGAAAAACTGTTTTTT.

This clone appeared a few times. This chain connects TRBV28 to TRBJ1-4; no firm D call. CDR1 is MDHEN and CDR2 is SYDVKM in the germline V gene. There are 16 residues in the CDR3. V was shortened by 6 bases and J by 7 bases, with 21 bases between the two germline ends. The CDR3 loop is CASRWARWRRTEKLFF. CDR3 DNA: TGTGCCAGCAGGTGGGCCCGGTGGAGGAGGACTGAAAAACTGTTTTTT.

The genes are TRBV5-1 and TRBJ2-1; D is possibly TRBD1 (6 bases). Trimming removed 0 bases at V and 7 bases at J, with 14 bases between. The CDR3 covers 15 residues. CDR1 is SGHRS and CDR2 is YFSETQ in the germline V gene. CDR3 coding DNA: TGCGCCAGCAGCTTGGGGGTCATAGGACAGAATGAGCAGTTCTTC. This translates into CASSLGVIGQNEQFF.

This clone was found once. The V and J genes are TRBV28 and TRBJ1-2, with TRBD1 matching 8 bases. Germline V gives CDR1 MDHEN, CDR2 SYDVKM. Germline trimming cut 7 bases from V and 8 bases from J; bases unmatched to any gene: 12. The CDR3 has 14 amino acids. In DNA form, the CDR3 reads TGTGCCAGCACCACCGGACAGGGCCTATCGGGCTACACCTTC. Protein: CASTTGQGLSGYTF.

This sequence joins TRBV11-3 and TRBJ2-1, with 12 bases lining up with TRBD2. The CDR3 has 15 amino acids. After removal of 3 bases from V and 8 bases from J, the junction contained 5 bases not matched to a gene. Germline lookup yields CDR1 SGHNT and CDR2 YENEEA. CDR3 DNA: TGTGCCAGCAGCTTTGGACTAGCGGGAAATCATGAGCAGTTCTTC. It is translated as CASSFGLAGNHEQFF. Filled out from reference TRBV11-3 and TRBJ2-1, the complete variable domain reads EAGVVQSPRYKIIEKKQPVAFWCNPISGHNTLYWYLQNLGQGPELLIRYENEEAVDDSQLPKDRFSAERLKGVDSTLKIQPAELGDSAVYLCASSFGLAGNHEQFFGPGTRLTVL.

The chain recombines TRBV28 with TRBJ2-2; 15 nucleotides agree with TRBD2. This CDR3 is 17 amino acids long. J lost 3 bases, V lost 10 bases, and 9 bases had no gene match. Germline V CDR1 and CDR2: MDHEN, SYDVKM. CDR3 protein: CATGGGLAGGYTGELFF. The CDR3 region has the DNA TGTGCCACCGGGGGGGGACTAGCGGGAGGCTACACCGGGGAGCTGTTTTTT.

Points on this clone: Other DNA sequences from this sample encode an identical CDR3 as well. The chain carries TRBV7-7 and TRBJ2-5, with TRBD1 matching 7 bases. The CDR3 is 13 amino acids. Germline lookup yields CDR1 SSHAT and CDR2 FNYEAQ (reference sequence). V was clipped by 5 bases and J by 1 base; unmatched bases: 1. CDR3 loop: CASSRDSQETQYF. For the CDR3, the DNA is TGTGCCAGCAGCCGGGACAGCCAAGAGACCCAGTACTTC.

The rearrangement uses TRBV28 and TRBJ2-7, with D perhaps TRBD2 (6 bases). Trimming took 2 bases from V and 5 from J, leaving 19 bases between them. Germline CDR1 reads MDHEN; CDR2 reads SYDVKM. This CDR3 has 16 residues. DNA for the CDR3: TGTGCCAGCAGTTTAATCGGGAGCGGTATTTCCCACGAGCAGTACTTC. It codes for CASSLIGSGISHEQYF.